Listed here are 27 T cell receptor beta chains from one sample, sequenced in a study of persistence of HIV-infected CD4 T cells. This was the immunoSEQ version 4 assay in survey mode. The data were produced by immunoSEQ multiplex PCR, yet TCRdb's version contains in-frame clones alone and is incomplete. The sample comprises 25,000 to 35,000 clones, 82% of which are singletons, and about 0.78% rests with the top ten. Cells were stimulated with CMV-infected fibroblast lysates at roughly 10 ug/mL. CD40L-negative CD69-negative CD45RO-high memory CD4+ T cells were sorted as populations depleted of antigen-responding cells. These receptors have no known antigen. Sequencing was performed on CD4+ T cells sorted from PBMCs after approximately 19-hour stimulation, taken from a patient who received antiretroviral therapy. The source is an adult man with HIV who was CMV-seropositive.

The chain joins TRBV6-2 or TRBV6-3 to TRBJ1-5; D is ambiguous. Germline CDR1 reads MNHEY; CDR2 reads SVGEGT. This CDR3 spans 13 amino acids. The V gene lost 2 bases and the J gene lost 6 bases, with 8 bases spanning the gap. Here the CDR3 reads CASSYHLGQPQHF. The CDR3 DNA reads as TGTGCCAGCAGTTACCACCTCGGTCAGCCCCAGCATTTT.

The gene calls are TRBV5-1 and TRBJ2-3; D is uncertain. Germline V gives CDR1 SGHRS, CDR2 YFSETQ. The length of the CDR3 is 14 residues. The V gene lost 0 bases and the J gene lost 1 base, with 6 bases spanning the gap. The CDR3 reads CASSLGWGTDTQYF. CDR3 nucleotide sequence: TGCGCCAGCAGCTTGGGGTGGGGCACAGATACGCAGTATTTT. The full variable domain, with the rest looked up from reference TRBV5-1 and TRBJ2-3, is KAGVTQTPRYLIKTRGQQVTLSCSPISGHRSVSWYQQTPGQGLQFLFEYFSETQRNKGNFPGRFSGRQFSNSRSEMNVSTLELGDSALYLCASSLGWGTDTQYFGPGTRLTVL.

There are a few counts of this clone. In DNA, the CDR3 is TGTGCCAGCAGTTACGGCGGGCAGGGTTATCAGCCCCAGCATTTT. This translates into CASSYGGQGYQPQHF. V gene TRBV6-2 or TRBV6-3 combines with J gene TRBJ1-5, with D possibly TRBD1 on 5 matching bases. Deletions cut 2 bases from V and 5 bases from J, with 13 bases between. From germline, CDR1 is MNHEY and CDR2 SVGEGT. This CDR3 region has 15 residues.

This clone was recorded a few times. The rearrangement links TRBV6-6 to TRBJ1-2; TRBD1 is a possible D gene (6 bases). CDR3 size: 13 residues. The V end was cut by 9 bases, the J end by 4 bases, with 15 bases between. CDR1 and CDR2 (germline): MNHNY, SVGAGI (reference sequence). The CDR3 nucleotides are TGTGCCAGGATAACCACAGGGACCTATGGCTACACCTTC. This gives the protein CARITTGTYGYTF.

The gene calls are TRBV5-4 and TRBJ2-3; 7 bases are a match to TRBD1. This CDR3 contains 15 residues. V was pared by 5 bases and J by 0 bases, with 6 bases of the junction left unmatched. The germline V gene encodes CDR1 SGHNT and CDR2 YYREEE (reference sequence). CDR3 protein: CASSPGDSSTDTQYF. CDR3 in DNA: TGTGCCAGCAGTCCTGGGGACAGCAGCACAGATACGCAGTATTTT. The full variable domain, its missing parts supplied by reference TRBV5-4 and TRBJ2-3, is ETGVTQSPTHLIKTRGQQVTLRCSSQSGHNTVSWYQQALGQGPQFIFQYYREEENGRGNFPPRFSGLQFPNYSSELNVNALELDDSALYLCASSPGDSSTDTQYFGPGTRLTVL.

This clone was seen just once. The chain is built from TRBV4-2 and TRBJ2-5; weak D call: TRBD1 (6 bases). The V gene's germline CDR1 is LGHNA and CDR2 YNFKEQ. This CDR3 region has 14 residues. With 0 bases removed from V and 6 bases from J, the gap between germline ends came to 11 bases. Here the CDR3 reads CASSQDRGVKTQYF. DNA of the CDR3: TGTGCCAGCAGCCAAGACAGGGGAGTAAAGACCCAGTACTTC.

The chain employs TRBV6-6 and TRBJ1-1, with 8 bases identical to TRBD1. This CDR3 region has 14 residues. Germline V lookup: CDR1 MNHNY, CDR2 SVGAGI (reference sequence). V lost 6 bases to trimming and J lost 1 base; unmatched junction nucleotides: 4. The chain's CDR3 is CASSDRGQNTEAFF. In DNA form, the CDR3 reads TGTGCCAGCAGCGACAGGGGACAGAACACTGAAGCTTTCTTT.

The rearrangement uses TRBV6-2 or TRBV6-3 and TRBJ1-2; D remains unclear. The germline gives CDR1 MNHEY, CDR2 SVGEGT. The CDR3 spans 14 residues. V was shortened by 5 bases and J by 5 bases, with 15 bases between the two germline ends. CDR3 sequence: CASSAPPKGYGYTF. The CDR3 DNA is TGTGCCAGCAGTGCTCCCCCGAAGGGTTATGGCTACACCTTC.

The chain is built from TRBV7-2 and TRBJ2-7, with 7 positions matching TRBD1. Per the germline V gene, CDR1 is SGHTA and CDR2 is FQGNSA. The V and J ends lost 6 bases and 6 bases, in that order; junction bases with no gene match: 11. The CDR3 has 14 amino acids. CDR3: CASSSRTGWGEQYF. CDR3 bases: TGTGCCAGCAGTTCCCGGACAGGATGGGGCGAGCAGTACTTC.

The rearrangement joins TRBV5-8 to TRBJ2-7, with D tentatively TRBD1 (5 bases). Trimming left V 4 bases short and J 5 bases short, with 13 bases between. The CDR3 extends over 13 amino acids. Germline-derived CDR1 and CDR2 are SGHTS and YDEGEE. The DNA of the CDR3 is TGTGCCAGCAGCCGCAGGCAGGGCCACGAGCAGTACTTC. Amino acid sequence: CASSRRQGHEQYF.

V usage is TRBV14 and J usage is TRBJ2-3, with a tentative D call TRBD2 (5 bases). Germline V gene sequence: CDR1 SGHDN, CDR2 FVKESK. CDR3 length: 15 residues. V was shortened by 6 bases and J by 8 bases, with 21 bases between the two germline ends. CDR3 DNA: TGTGCCAGCAGAGGGAGAGGCCTTTCCCTGGGTACGCAGTATTTT. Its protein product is CASRGRGLSLGTQYF.

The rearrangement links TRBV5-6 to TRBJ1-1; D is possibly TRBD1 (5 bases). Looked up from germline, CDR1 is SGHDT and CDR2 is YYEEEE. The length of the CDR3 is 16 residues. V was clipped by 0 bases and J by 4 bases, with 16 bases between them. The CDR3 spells CASSLVGRRQGTEAFF. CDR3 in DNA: TGTGCCAGCAGCTTGGTGGGGAGGCGGCAGGGCACTGAAGCTTTCTTT. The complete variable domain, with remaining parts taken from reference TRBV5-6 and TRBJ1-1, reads DAGVTQSPTHLIKTRGQQVTLRCSPKSGHDTVSWYQQALGQGPQFIFQYYEEEERQRGNFPDRFSGHQFPNYSSELNVNALLLGDSALYLCASSLVGRRQGTEAFFGQGTRLTVV.

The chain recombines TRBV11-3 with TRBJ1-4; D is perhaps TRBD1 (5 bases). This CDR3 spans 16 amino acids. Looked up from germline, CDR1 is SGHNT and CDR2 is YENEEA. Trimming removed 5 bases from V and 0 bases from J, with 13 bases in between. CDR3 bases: TGTGCCAGCAGCCTCCGACAGATTGCAACTAATGAAAAACTGTTTTTT. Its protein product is CASSLRQIATNEKLFF.

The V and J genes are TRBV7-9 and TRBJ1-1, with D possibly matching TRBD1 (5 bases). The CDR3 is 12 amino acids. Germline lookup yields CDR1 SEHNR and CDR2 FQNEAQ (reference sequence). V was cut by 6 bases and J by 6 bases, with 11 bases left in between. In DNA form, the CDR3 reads TGTGCCAGCAGTTCCGGGACCCCTGAAGCTTTCTTT. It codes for CASSSGTPEAFF.

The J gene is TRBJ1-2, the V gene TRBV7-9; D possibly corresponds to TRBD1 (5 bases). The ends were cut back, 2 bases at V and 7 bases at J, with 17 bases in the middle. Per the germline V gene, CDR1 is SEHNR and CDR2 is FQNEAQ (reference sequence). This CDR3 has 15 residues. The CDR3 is CASSLQGPFSLGYTF. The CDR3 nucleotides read TGTGCCAGCAGCTTACAGGGACCGTTTAGCCTTGGCTACACCTTC. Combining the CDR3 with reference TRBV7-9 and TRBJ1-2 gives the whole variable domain DTGVSQNPRHKITKRGQNVTFRCDPISEHNRLYWYRQTLGQGPEFLTYFQNEAQLEKSRLLSDRFSAERPKGSFSTLEIQRTEQGDSAMYLCASSLQGPFSLGYTFGSGTRLTVV.

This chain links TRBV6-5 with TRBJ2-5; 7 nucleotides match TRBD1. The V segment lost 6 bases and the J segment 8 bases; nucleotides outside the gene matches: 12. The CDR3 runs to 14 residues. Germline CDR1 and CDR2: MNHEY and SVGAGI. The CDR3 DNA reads TGTGCCAGCAGACCCGGGACAGCCGTCGGTACCCAGTACTTC. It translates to CASRPGTAVGTQYF.

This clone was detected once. DNA for the CDR3: TGCAGCGTTGAGCCCAAAGTGCGGGGGGAGACTTATTCAGATACGCAGTATTTT. Protein sequence: CSVEPKVRGETYSDTQYF. V is TRBV29-1 and J is TRBJ2-3, with 8 bases identical to TRBD2. The CDR3 covers 18 residues. The junction had 18 bases not matched to a gene; V was cut back by 3 bases and J by 4 bases. Germline V gives CDR1 SQVTM, CDR2 ANQGSEA.

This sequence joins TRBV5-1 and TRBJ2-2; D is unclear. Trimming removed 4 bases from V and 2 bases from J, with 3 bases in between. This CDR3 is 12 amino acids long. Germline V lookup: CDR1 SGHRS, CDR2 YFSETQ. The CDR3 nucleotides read TGCGCCAGCAGCCTAAACACCGGGGAGCTGTTTTTT. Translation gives CASSLNTGELFF.

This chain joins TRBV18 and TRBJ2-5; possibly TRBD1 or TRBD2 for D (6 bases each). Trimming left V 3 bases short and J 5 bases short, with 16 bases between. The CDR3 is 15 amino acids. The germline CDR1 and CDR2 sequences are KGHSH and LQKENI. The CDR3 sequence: CASSPISGGDETQYF. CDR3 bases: TGTGCCAGCTCACCGATTTCCGGGGGCGATGAGACCCAGTACTTC.

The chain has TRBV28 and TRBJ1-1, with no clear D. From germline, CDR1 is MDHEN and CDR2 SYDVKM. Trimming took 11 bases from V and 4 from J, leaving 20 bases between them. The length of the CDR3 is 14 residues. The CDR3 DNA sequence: TGTGCCGGCAAACCCCGCGCGCGGTTCACTGAAGCTTTCTTT. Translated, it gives CAGKPRARFTEAFF.

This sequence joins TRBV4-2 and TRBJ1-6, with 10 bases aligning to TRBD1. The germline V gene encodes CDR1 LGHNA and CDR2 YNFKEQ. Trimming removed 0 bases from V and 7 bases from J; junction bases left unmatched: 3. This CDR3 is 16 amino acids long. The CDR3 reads CASSQEGTGVNSPLHF. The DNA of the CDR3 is TGTGCCAGCAGCCAAGAAGGGACAGGGGTCAATTCACCCCTCCACTTT.

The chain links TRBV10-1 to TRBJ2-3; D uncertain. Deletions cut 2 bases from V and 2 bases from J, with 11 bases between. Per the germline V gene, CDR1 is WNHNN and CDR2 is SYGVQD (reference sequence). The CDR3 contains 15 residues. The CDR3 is CASSERVSPTDTQYF. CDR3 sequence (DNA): TGCGCCAGCAGTGAGCGGGTTTCCCCCACAGATACGCAGTATTTT.

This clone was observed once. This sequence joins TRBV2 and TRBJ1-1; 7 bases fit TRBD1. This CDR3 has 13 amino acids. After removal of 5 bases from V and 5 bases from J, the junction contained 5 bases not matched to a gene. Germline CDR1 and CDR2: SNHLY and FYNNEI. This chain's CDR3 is CASSPDRVTEAFF. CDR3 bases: TGTGCCAGCAGTCCCGACAGGGTGACTGAAGCTTTCTTT.

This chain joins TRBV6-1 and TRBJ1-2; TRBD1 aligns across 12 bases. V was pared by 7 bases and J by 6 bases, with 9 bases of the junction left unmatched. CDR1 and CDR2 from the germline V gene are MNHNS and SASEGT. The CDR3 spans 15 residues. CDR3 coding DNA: TGTGCCAGCAATTTTCCGGGACAGGGGGCTAATGGCTACACCTTC. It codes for CASNFPGQGANGYTF.

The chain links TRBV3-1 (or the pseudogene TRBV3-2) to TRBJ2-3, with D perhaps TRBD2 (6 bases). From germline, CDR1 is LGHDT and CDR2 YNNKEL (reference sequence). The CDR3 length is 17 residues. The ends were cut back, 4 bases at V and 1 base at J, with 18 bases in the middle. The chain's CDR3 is CASSRGRLTVGTDTQYF. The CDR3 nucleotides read TGTGCCAGCAGCCGGGGGAGGCTTACCGTGGGCACAGATACGCAGTATTTT.

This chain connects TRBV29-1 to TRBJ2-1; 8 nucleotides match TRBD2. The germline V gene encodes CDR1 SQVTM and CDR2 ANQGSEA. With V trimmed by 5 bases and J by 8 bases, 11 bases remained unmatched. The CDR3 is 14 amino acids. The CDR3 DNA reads TGCAGCGTTAGACCTATAGCGGGGTTCGATGAGCAGTTCTTC. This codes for CSVRPIAGFDEQFF.

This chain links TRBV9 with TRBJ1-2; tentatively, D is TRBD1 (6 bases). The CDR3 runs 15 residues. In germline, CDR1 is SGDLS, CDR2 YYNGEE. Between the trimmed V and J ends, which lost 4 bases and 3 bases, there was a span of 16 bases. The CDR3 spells CASSPQGRGDYGYTF. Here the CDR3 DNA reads TGTGCCAGCAGCCCACAGGGTAGGGGGGACTATGGCTACACCTTC. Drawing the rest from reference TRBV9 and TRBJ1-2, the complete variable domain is DSGVTQTPKHLITATGQRVTLRCSPRSGDLSVYWYQQSLDQGLQFLIQYYNGEERAKGNILERFSAQQFPDLHSELNLSSLELGDSALYFCASSPQGRGDYGYTFGSGTRLTVV.